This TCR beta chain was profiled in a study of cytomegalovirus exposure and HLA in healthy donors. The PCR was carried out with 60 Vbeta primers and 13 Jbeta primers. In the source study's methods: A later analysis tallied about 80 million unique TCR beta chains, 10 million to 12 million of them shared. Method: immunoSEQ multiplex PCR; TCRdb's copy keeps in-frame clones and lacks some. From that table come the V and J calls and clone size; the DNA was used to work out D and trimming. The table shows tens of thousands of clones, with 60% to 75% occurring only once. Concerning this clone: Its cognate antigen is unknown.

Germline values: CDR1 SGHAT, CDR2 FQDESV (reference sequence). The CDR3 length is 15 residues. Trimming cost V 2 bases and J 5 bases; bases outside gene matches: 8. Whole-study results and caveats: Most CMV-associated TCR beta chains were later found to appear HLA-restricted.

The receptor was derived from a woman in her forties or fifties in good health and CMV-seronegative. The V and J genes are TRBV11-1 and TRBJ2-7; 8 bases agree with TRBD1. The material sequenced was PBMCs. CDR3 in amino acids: CASSLNPGQEDEQYF. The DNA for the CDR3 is TGTGCCAGCAGCTTAAACCCGGGACAGGAGGACGAGCAGTACTTC.